The rows below give T cell receptor beta chains drawn from one sample of a study of shared clonotypes between healthy human individuals. TCRdb's copy holds only in-frame clones and misses some; the assay was immunoSEQ multiplex PCR. The sample contains 1 million to 1.2 million clones, roughly 80% of which appear only once. Sequences were obtained from memory CD4+ T cells from PBMCs. Receptor source: a young man in good health. Some clones in this sample may be carry-over from other donors' samples. Each CDR3 is given with its conserved first and last residue. D genes are given only for firm matches. Clone size is not always given. Where it is, it says once, few, many or a class for expanded clones.

size	V	J	D	DNA	CDR3
-	TRBV11-2	TRBJ2-1	TRBD2	TGTGCCAGCAGCTTAGCGGGTAGCGGGAATGAGCAGTTCTTC	CASSLAGSGNEQFF
-	TRBV19	TRBJ2-7	-	TGTGCCAGTAGCTCCGCGCCCTTGTCCTACGAGCAGTACTTC	CASSSAPLSYEQYF
-	TRBV15	TRBJ1-4	-	TGTGCCACCAGCAGAGGGAAGGGAGAAAAACTGTTTTTT	CATSRGKGEKLFF
-	TRBV29-1	TRBJ2-5	-	TGCAGCGTTGCTGGATACCAAGAGACCCAGTACTTC	CSVAGYQETQYF
-	TRBV9	TRBJ1-5	TRBD1	TGTGCCAGCAGTCCACAGGGGGGAAGCAATCAGCCCCAGCATTTT	CASSPQGGSNQPQHF
-	TRBV20-1	TRBJ1-1	-	TGCAGTGCCCCCCATACTGAAGCTTTCTTT	CSAPHTEAFF
once	TRBV5-1	TRBJ1-2	-	TGCGCCAGCAGCTCAGACGGTGTGAGGGGTTATGGCTACACCTTC	CASSSDGVRGYGYTF
-	TRBV5-1	TRBJ2-1	-	TGCGCCAGCAGCTGGGGGTGGGATAAGTTCTTC	CASSWGWDKFF
once	TRBV6-5	TRBJ2-7	TRBD1	TGTGCCAGCAGAGTCGACAGGGCGGCCTACGAGCAGTACTTC	CASRVDRAAYEQYF
once	TRBV7-3	TRBJ2-3	TRBD2	TGTGCCAGCAGCTTGGGACTAGCGGGAGGATTAGATACGCAGTATTTT	CASSLGLAGGLDTQYF
-	TRBV20-1	TRBJ1-1	-	TGCAGTGTGAAGTTATGGGCTTTCTTT	CSVKLWAFF
-	TRBV5-5	TRBJ1-5	-	TGTGCCAGCAGCTTAGAGGGTTATAGCAATCAGCCCCAGCATTTT	CASSLEGYSNQPQHF
-	TRBV27	TRBJ2-5	-	TGTGCCAGCAGATCACTAGGGACTGCCCAAGAGACCCAGTACTTC	CASRSLGTAQETQYF
-	TRBV30	TRBJ2-3	TRBD2	TGTGCCTGGAACGTCGGCGGGAGTTCGGGAGATACGCAGTATTTT	CAWNVGGSSGDTQYF
-	TRBV30	TRBJ2-5	-	TGTGCCTGGAGTGTACTGTCTACAGGGTCAGAGACCCAGTACTTC	CAWSVLSTGSETQYF
-	TRBV28	TRBJ2-1	-	TGTGCCAGCAGTTTTAGGTACAATGAGCAGTTCTTC	CASSFRYNEQFF
-	TRBV6-1	TRBJ1-4	-	TGTGCCAGCAGTGATTTCGGCGACCTGGGACTTGTTGAAAAACTGTTTTTT	CASSDFGDLGLVEKLFF
-	TRBV27	TRBJ2-5	-	TGTGCCAGCAGTTCCAGGGGCCCGGGGCGACAGCGGGAGACCCAGTACTTC	CASSSRGPGRQRETQYF
-	TRBV9	TRBJ2-5	-	TGTGCCAGCAGCCCCCGGACGGCCGGAGTAGAGACCCAGTACTTC	CASSPRTAGVETQYF
-	TRBV4-3	TRBJ1-6	-	TGCGCCAGCAGCCAAGAGGTTTCGGTGGGGGACAATAATTCACCCCTCCACTTT	CASSQEVSVGDNNSPLHF
-	TRBV19	TRBJ1-1	TRBD1	TGTGCCAGTAGTATCGAACAGGGGGCTGAAGCTTTCTTT	CASSIEQGAEAFF
-	TRBV7-9	TRBJ2-7	-	TGTGCCAGCAGCTTCGCTGTCTCCGTCCGTGAGCAGTACTTC	CASSFAVSVREQYF
-	TRBV18	TRBJ1-1	TRBD1	TGTGCCAGCTCACCCACGGACAGGTACACTGAAGCTTTCTTT	CASSPTDRYTEAFF
-	TRBV5-4	TRBJ2-5	TRBD1	TGTGCCAGCAGGAAACCGGGACAGGCCCAAGAGACCCAGTACTTC	CASRKPGQAQETQYF
-	TRBV29-1	TRBJ1-1	-	TGCAGCGTTGCGCAGCAGAACACTGAAGCTTTCTTT	CSVAQQNTEAFF
-	TRBV11-2	TRBJ2-7	TRBD1	TGTGCCAGCAGCACGCTAAGGACGGGACAGGCTCCTCGAAGGCAGTACTTC	CASSTLRTGQAPRRQYF
-	TRBV29-1	TRBJ2-5	-	TGCAGCGTCTGCCGAGGTACAGGGTCAGGGGAGACCCAGTACTTC	CSVCRGTGSGETQYF
-	TRBV29-1	TRBJ2-3	TRBD2	TGCAGCGTTGAAGGGGAAGCGGGAGGGCTAGATACGCAGTATTTT	CSVEGEAGGLDTQYF
few	TRBV11-2	TRBJ2-7	-	TGTGCCAGCAGCTTAGATGGAATGACCGAGCAGTACTTC	CASSLDGMTEQYF
-	TRBV7-2	TRBJ1-2	-	TGTGCCAGCAGCCAGACCGGAACAGTCTATGGCTACACCTTC	CASSQTGTVYGYTF